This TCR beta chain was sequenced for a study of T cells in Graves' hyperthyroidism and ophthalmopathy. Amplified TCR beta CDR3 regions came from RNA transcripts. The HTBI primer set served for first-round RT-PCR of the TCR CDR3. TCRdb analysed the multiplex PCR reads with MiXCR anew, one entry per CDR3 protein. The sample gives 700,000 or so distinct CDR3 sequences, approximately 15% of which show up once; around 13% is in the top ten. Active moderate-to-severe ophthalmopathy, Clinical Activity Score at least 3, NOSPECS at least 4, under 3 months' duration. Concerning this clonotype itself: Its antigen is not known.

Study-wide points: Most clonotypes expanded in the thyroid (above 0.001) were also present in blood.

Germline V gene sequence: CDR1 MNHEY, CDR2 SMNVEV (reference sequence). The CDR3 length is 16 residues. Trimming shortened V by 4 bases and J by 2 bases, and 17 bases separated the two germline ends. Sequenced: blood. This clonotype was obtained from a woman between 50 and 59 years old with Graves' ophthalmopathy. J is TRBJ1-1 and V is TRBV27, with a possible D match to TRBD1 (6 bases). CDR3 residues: CASSSPPGHPNTEAFF. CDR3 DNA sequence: TGTGCCAGCAGTTCCCCCCCGGGACACCCCAACACTGAAGCTTTCTTT.